This is a list of T cell receptor beta chains from one sample in a study of shared clonotypes between healthy human individuals. Only in-frame clones appear in the TCRdb table, and some are missing; sequencing was by immunoSEQ multiplex PCR. This table has about 380,000 clones, just over 95% appearing once. The sequenced sample was memory CD8+ T cells sorted from blood. Receptors were obtained from a young man in good health. Each CDR3 is given with its conserved first and last residue. Fields, in order: D gene, V gene, clone size, J gene, CDR3 protein, CDR3 DNA. D genes are given only for firm matches. The size entry is marked missing in some rows and otherwise reads once, few, many or a size class.

D: TRBD1; V: TRBV6-5; size: .; J: TRBJ1-2; CDR3: CASSWGQGYGYTF; DNA: TGTGCCAGCAGTTGGGGACAGGGCTATGGCTACACCTTC
D: .; V: TRBV11-2; size: .; J: TRBJ2-7; CDR3: CASSGRKPGQISYEQYF; DNA: TGTGCCAGCAGCGGTCGAAAACCGGGACAAATTTCCTACGAGCAGTACTTC
D: TRBD1; V: TRBV7-2; size: .; J: TRBJ2-7; CDR3: CASSLESTGGSYEQYF; DNA: TGTGCCAGCAGCTTAGAGTCGACAGGGGGCTCCTACGAGCAGTACTTC
D: .; V: TRBV10-3; size: .; J: TRBJ1-4; CDR3: CATAGGTNEKLFF; DNA: TGTGCCACCGCGGGGGGCACTAATGAAAAACTGTTTTTT
D: .; V: TRBV30; size: .; J: TRBJ1-2; CDR3: CALTNINYGYTF; DNA: TGTGCCCTGACGAATATAAACTATGGCTACACCTTC
D: .; V: TRBV23-1; size: .; J: TRBJ1-5; CDR3: CASKQFNQPQHF; DNA: TGCGCCAGCAAACAGTTCAATCAGCCCCAGCATTTT
D: .; V: TRBV4-1; size: .; J: TRBJ1-1; CDR3: CASSQEIRGRGTEAFF; DNA: TGCGCCAGCAGCCAAGAAATACGGGGAAGGGGGACTGAAGCTTTCTTT
D: .; V: TRBV7-9; size: .; J: TRBJ1-1; CDR3: CASSSFPLNTEAFF; DNA: TGTGCCAGCAGCTCCTTCCCCTTAAACACTGAAGCTTTCTTT
D: TRBD2; V: TRBV19; size: .; J: TRBJ2-2; CDR3: CASSKLAGVTGELFF; DNA: TGTGCCAGTAGTAAACTAGCGGGTGTCACCGGGGAGCTGTTTTTT
D: TRBD2; V: TRBV5-6; size: .; J: TRBJ2-7; CDR3: CASSWERDPSQIFYEQYF; DNA: TGTGCCAGCAGCTGGGAGCGGGACCCTTCCCAAATATTCTACGAGCAGTACTTC
D: TRBD2; V: TRBV4-1; size: .; J: TRBJ2-1; CDR3: CASSPTSGRGNEQFF; DNA: TGCGCCAGCAGCCCGACTAGCGGGAGAGGAAATGAGCAGTTCTTC
D: .; V: TRBV11-2; size: .; J: TRBJ2-2; CDR3: CASSLELGWGNTGELFF; DNA: TGTGCCAGCAGCTTAGAATTGGGATGGGGGAACACCGGGGAGCTGTTTTTT
D: TRBD2; V: TRBV7-9; size: .; J: TRBJ2-7; CDR3: CASSPPSLAGYEQYF; DNA: TGTGCCAGCAGCCCGCCTTCTCTAGCGGGATACGAGCAGTACTTC
D: .; V: TRBV9; size: .; J: TRBJ2-1; CDR3: CASSVRLYNEQFF; DNA: TGTGCCAGCAGCGTTAGGCTTTACAATGAGCAGTTCTTC
D: TRBD1; V: TRBV28; size: .; J: TRBJ2-3; CDR3: CASSVTGADTQYF; DNA: TGTGCCAGCAGTGTAACAGGGGCGGATACGCAGTATTTT
D: TRBD2; V: TRBV19; size: .; J: TRBJ2-7; CDR3: CASSHRWGTSGYEQYF; DNA: TGTGCCAGTAGCCATCGGTGGGGGACTAGCGGATACGAGCAGTACTTC
D: .; V: TRBV4-1; size: once; J: TRBJ2-1; CDR3: CATSASSYNEQFF; DNA: TGCGCCACCTCAGCGAGCTCCTACAATGAGCAGTTCTTC
D: TRBD1; V: TRBV6-5; size: .; J: TRBJ2-7; CDR3: CASHRGRYF; DNA: TGTGCCAGTCACAGGGGTCGGTACTTC
D: .; V: TRBV7-9; size: .; J: TRBJ1-2; CDR3: CASSSWTAYGYTF; DNA: TGTGCCAGCAGCTCGTGGACAGCTTATGGCTACACCTTC
D: .; V: TRBV2; size: .; J: TRBJ2-5; CDR3: CASSDQASKGETQYF; DNA: TGTGCCAGCAGTGATCAGGCCTCAAAGGGGGAGACCCAGTACTTC
D: TRBD2; V: TRBV19; size: .; J: TRBJ2-1; CDR3: CASSTTTSGSNEQFF; DNA: TGTGCCAGTAGTACCACGACTAGCGGGAGTAATGAGCAGTTCTTC
D: TRBD1; V: TRBV10-2; size: .; J: TRBJ2-3; CDR3: CASSATGERIDTQYF; DNA: TGCGCCAGCAGTGCCACAGGGGAAAGGATAGATACGCAGTATTTT
D: .; V: TRBV6-1; size: .; J: TRBJ1-1; CDR3: CASSYMGRAFF; DNA: TGTGCCAGCAGTTACATGGGAAGAGCTTTCTTT
D: TRBD1; V: TRBV5-1; size: .; J: TRBJ2-6; CDR3: CASRLDSGGPGANVLTF; DNA: TGCGCCAGCAGATTGGATTCAGGGGGCCCTGGGGCCAACGTCCTGACTTTC
D: .; V: TRBV10-1; size: .; J: TRBJ2-1; CDR3: CATPGTGSSYNEQFF; DNA: TGCGCCACCCCCGGGACCGGAAGCTCCTACAATGAGCAGTTCTTC
D: .; V: TRBV5-6; size: once; J: TRBJ2-1; CDR3: CASSLVSEQFF; DNA: TGTGCCAGCAGCTTGGTATCTGAGCAGTTCTTC
D: TRBD2; V: TRBV2; size: .; J: TRBJ2-7; CDR3: CASSAERTRTYEQYF; DNA: TGTGCCAGCAGTGCGGAGCGGACTAGAACCTACGAGCAGTACTTC
D: TRBD2; V: TRBV5-1; size: .; J: TRBJ2-3; CDR3: CASTGGRITDTQYF; DNA: TGCGCCAGCACGGGCGGGAGAATTACAGATACGCAGTATTTT
D: TRBD2; V: TRBV9; size: .; J: TRBJ2-1; CDR3: CASSVTAGGGQFF; DNA: TGTGCCAGCAGCGTTACCGCGGGGGGCGGGCAGTTCTTC
D: .; V: TRBV29-1; size: .; J: TRBJ1-2; CDR3: CSVGSDRGYGYTF; DNA: TGCAGCGTTGGGTCCGATCGGGGCTATGGCTACACCTTC
D: TRBD1; V: TRBV5-1; size: .; J: TRBJ1-2; CDR3: CASSLGDRLLFYGYTF; DNA: TGCGCCAGCAGCTTGGGGGACAGACTGCTTTTTTATGGCTACACCTTC
D: .; V: TRBV5-8; size: .; J: TRBJ1-1; CDR3: CASSLSWGRGNTEAFF; DNA: TGTGCCAGCAGCTTGAGTTGGGGCAGGGGGAACACTGAAGCTTTCTTT
D: .; V: TRBV5-1; size: .; J: TRBJ1-1; CDR3: CASSLSWRTEAFF; DNA: TGCGCCAGCAGCTTGTCGTGGAGGACTGAAGCTTTCTTT
D: TRBD1; V: TRBV7-9; size: .; J: TRBJ1-4; CDR3: CASSLGIRDSANEKLFF; DNA: TGTGCCAGCAGCTTAGGTATCCGGGACAGTGCTAATGAAAAACTGTTTTTT
D: .; V: TRBV28; size: once; J: TRBJ2-2; CDR3: CASSPRKVTGELFF; DNA: TGTGCCAGCAGTCCCCGTAAGGTCACCGGGGAGCTGTTTTTT
D: TRBD2; V: TRBV27; size: .; J: TRBJ2-1; CDR3: CASSLLAGGPHPPYNEQFF; DNA: TGTGCCAGCAGTTTACTAGCGGGAGGACCCCATCCCCCCTACAATGAGCAGTTCTTC
D: TRBD2; V: TRBV28; size: once; J: TRBJ2-5; CDR3: CASTLRTSGRLETQYF; DNA: TGTGCCAGCACCCTCAGAACTAGCGGGAGGTTAGAGACCCAGTACTTC
D: .; V: TRBV5-1; size: .; J: TRBJ1-1; CDR3: CASSLARQNTEAFF; DNA: TGCGCCAGCAGCTTGGCCAGGCAGAACACTGAAGCTTTCTTT
D: .; V: TRBV20-1; size: .; J: TRBJ2-3; CDR3: CSAYRFDTQYF; DNA: TGCAGTGCTTACAGGTTCGATACGCAGTATTTT
D: TRBD1; V: TRBV2; size: .; J: TRBJ2-7; CDR3: CASRETGVGGEQYF; DNA: TGTGCCAGCAGGGAGACAGGGGTAGGGGGGGAGCAGTACTTC
D: .; V: TRBV5-1; size: .; J: TRBJ2-1; CDR3: CASSLVHRSGNEQFF; DNA: TGCGCCAGCAGCTTGGTACACAGGTCTGGCAATGAGCAGTTCTTC